These T cell receptor beta chains were read from a single sample in a study of cytomegalovirus exposure and HLA in healthy donors. Assay: immunoSEQ multiplex PCR; the TCRdb copy retains only in-frame clones and omits some. Of 150,000 to 200,000 clones in the sample, 70% to 90% are singletons; the top ten hold about a tenth. Sequenced input: PBMCs. The receptors were sampled from a man in his late teens or twenties in good health and CMV-seropositive. Each CDR3 is given with its conserved first and last residue. D genes are given only for firm matches.

V gene: TRBV6-6; J gene: TRBJ2-7; D gene: TRBD1; CDR3 DNA: TGTGCCAGCAGTAATGGACAGGGCGTCTACGAGCAGTACTTC; CDR3 protein: CASSNGQGVYEQYF
V gene: TRBV19; J gene: TRBJ1-1; D gene: NA; CDR3 DNA: TGTGCCAGTAGTATACAGGGGAACACTGAAGCTTTCTTT; CDR3 protein: CASSIQGNTEAFF
V gene: TRBV5-1; J gene: TRBJ1-2; D gene: TRBD1; CDR3 DNA: TGCGCCAGCAGCTTAGCGCCAGGGGGCGGTGGCTACACCTTC; CDR3 protein: CASSLAPGGGGYTF
V gene: TRBV4-1; J gene: TRBJ2-7; D gene: NA; CDR3 DNA: TGCGCCAGCAGCCAAGTAGCAGGACAGCTGTCCTACGAGCAGTACTTC; CDR3 protein: CASSQVAGQLSYEQYF
V gene: TRBV6-5; J gene: TRBJ2-7; D gene: NA; CDR3 DNA: TGTGCCAGCAGTTACTCGGCTGGACACTTACCCCACGAGCAGTACTTC; CDR3 protein: CASSYSAGHLPHEQYF
V gene: TRBV5-4; J gene: TRBJ1-1; D gene: TRBD1; CDR3 DNA: TGTGCCAGCAGGAGGGACAGGCCCGGAGGTGGCACTGAAGCTTTCTTT; CDR3 protein: CASRRDRPGGGTEAFF
V gene: TRBV10-3; J gene: TRBJ1-2; D gene: TRBD1; CDR3 DNA: TGTGCCATCAGTGACCGGGACAGGGCCAATGGCTACACCTTC; CDR3 protein: CAISDRDRANGYTF
V gene: TRBV5-4; J gene: TRBJ1-2; D gene: TRBD1; CDR3 DNA: TGCGCCAGCAGCTTCTCGGGACAGGGCCTGCGGGGCTACACCTTC; CDR3 protein: CASSFSGQGLRGYTF
V gene: TRBV2; J gene: TRBJ2-3; D gene: TRBD2; CDR3 DNA: TGTGCCAGTCGGGGGGTACAGCGGGGGGTCACAGATACGCAGTATTTT; CDR3 protein: CASRGVQRGVTDTQYF
V gene: TRBV9; J gene: TRBJ2-2; D gene: TRBD1; CDR3 DNA: TGTGCCAGCAGCGGTAGGACAGGCACCGGGGAGCTGTTTTTT; CDR3 protein: CASSGRTGTGELFF
V gene: TRBV29-1; J gene: TRBJ1-1; D gene: NA; CDR3 DNA: TGCAGCGTTGTAAGGGGAACGGACACTGAAGCTTTCTTT; CDR3 protein: CSVVRGTDTEAFF
V gene: TRBV30; J gene: TRBJ2-1; D gene: NA; CDR3 DNA: TGTGCCTGGACACGGGGGGCGCACAATGAGCAGTTCTTC; CDR3 protein: CAWTRGAHNEQFF
V gene: TRBV29-1; J gene: TRBJ1-2; D gene: NA; CDR3 DNA: TGCAGCGTTGAATCCAGCCTAGCCGGCTACACCTTC; CDR3 protein: CSVESSLAGYTF
V gene: TRBV5-1; J gene: TRBJ2-4; D gene: NA; CDR3 DNA: TGCGCCAGCAGCTCGGACAGTAAAAACATTCAGTACTTC; CDR3 protein: CASSSDSKNIQYF
V gene: TRBV5-1; J gene: TRBJ2-5; D gene: NA; CDR3 DNA: TGCGCCAGCAGCGGGGGGGCTGGGCTTCGGCAAGAGACCCAGTACTTC; CDR3 protein: CASSGGAGLRQETQYF
V gene: TRBV27; J gene: TRBJ1-1; D gene: NA; CDR3 DNA: TGTGCCAGCAGTGCTCCGGGCAGGGGAGCTGAAGCTTTCTTT; CDR3 protein: CASSAPGRGAEAFF
V gene: TRBV5-4; J gene: TRBJ1-2; D gene: NA; CDR3 DNA: TGTGCCAGCAGTGCAGGCGGGGACTATGGCTACACCTTC; CDR3 protein: CASSAGGDYGYTF